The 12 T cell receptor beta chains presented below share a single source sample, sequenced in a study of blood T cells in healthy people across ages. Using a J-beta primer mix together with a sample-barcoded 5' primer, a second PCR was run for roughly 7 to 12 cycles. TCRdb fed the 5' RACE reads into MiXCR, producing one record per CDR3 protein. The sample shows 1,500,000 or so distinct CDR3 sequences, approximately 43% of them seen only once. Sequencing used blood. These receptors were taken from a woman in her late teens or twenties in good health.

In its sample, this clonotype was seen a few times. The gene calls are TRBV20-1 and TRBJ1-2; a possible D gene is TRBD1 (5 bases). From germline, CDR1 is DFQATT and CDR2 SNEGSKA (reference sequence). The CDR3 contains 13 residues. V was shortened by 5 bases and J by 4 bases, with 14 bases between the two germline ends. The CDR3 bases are TGCAGTGCTCCCGGAACAGGCCTCTATGGCTACACCTTC. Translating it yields CSAPGTGLYGYTF.

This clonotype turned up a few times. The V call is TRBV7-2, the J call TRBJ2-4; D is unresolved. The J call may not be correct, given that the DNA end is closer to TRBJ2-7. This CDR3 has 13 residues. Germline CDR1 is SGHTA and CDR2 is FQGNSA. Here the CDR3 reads CASSLSPPFEQYF. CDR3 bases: TGTGCCAGCAGCTTGAGTCCCCCATTCGAGCAGTACTTC.

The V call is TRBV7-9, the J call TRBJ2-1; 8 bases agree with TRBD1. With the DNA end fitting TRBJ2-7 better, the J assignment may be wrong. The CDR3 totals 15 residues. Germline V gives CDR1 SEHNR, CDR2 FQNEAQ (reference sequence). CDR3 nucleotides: TGTGCCAGCAGCTTGCACCGGGACAGGCTAAATGAGCAGTACTTC. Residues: CASSLHRDRLNEQYF.

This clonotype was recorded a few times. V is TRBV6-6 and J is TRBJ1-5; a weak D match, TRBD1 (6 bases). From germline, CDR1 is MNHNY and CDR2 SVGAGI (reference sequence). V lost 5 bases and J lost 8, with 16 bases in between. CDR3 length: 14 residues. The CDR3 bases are TGTGCCAGCAGTGGACGGGGGGCAGCCGAGCCCCAGCATTTT. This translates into CASSGRGAAEPQHF.

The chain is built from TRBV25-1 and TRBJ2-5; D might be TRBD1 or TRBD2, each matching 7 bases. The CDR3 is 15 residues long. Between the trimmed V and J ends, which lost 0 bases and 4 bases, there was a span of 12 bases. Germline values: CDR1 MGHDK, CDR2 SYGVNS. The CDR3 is CASSEYAGGGETQYF. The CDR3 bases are TGTGCCAGCAGTGAATATGCAGGGGGGGGAGAGACCCAGTACTTC.

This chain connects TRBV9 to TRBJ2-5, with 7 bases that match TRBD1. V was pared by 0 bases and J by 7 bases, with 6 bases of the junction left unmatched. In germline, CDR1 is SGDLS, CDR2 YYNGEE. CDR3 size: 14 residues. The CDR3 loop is CASSVAGTEATQYF. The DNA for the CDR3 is TGTGCCAGCAGCGTAGCCGGGACAGAGGCGACCCAGTACTTC.

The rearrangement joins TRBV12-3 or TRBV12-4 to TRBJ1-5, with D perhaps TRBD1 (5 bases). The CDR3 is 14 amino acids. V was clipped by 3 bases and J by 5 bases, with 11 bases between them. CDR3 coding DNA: TGTGCCAGCAGTTTTGGGGGGGAATATCAGCCCCAGCATTTT. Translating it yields CASSFGGEYQPQHF.

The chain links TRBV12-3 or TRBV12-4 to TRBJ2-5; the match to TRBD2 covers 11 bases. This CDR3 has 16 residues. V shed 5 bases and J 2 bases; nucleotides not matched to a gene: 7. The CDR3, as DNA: TGTGCCAGCAGTCAGACTAGCGGGACGGGTCAAGAGACCCAGTACTTC. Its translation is CASSQTSGTGQETQYF.

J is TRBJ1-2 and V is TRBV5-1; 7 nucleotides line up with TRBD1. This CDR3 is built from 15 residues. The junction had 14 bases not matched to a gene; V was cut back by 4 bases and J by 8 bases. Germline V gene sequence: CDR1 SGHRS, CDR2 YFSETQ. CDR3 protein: CASSRSGTELSGYTF. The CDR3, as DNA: TGCGCCAGCAGCAGGTCCGGGACAGAGTTGAGCGGCTACACCTTC.

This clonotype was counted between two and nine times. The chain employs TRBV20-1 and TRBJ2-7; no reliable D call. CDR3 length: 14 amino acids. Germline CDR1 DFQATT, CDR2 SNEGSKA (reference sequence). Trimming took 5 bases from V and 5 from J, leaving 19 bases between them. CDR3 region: CSAPSTRAGHEQYF. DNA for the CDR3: TGCAGTGCTCCATCGACACGCGCTGGGCACGAGCAGTACTTC.

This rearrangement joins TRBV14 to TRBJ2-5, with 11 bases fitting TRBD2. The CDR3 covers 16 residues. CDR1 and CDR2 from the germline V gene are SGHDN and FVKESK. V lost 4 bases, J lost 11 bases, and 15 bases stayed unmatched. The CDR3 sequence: CASSRALAGVRNEQYF. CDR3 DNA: TGTGCCAGCAGCCGAGCACTAGCGGGAGTTCGAAATGAGCAGTACTTC.

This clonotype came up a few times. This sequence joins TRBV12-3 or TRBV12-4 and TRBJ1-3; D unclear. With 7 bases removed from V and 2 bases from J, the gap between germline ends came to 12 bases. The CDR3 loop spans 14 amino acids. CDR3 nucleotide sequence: TGTGCCAGCAATCCATCAGGTGCTGGAAACACCATATATTTT. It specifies CASNPSGAGNTIYF.